The 5 T cell receptor beta chains presented below share a single source sample, sequenced in a study of blood T cell repertoires in COVID-19. Some clones are missing from TCRdb's copy, which holds only in-frame ones; the method was immunoSEQ multiplex PCR. The sample lists approximately 200,000 clones, 80% to 90% seen once, with 2.9% in the top ten. The sequenced sample consisted of peripheral blood. These receptors came from a man aged 50 to 60 who had recovered from COVID-19.

This rearrangement joins TRBV13 to TRBJ2-3; TRBD2 aligns across 13 bases. The CDR3 loop spans 14 amino acids. CDR1 and CDR2 from the germline V gene are PRHDT and FYEKMQ (reference sequence). With 5 bases clipped from V and 6 bases from J, the junction kept 2 bases outside the gene matches. CDR3 coding DNA: TGTGCCAGCAGCCGGACTAGCGGGAGTGATACGCAGTATTTT. As protein: CASSRTSGSDTQYF.

The chain recombines TRBV5-5 with TRBJ1-1; the D gene is possibly TRBD1 (5 bases). This CDR3 is built from 15 residues. Germline CDR1 reads SGHKS; CDR2 reads YYEKEE (reference sequence). The ends were cut back, 0 bases at V and 0 bases at J, with 9 bases in the middle. CDR3 DNA: TGTGCCAGCAGCTTGGCGCTAGGGGTGAACACTGAAGCTTTCTTT. Encoded protein: CASSLALGVNTEAFF.

This clone was seen ten or more times. The V call is TRBV28, the J call TRBJ1-2; 9 nucleotides line up with TRBD1. V shed 5 bases and J 8 bases; nucleotides not matched to a gene: 21. The V gene's germline CDR1 is MDHEN and CDR2 SYDVKM. The length of the CDR3 is 18 residues. The CDR3 spells CASSKGSNTGTGSVGYTF. The CDR3 coding sequence is TGTGCCAGCAGTAAGGGGTCGAATACCGGGACAGGGAGTGTGGGCTACACCTTC.

This clone appeared once. The chain is built from TRBV30 and TRBJ2-2; TRBD1 is a possible D gene (6 bases). The length of the CDR3 is 13 residues. Germline CDR1 and CDR2: GTSNPN and SVGIG (reference sequence). V lost 3 bases to trimming and J lost 7 bases, with 12 bases between them. This chain's CDR3 is CAWSSRQVGELFF. The CDR3 nucleotides are TGTGCCTGGAGCTCTAGACAGGTCGGGGAGCTGTTTTTT.

This sequence joins TRBV27 and TRBJ2-7; D is perhaps TRBD1 (5 bases). CDR3 length: 15 residues. The germline CDR1 and CDR2 sequences are MNHEY and SMNVEV (reference sequence). V lost 3 bases to trimming and J lost 5 bases, with 17 bases between them. The CDR3 sequence: CASSFRRGRKHEQYF. The CDR3 DNA sequence: TGTGCCAGCAGTTTTCGTAGGGGCCGAAAGCACGAGCAGTACTTC.